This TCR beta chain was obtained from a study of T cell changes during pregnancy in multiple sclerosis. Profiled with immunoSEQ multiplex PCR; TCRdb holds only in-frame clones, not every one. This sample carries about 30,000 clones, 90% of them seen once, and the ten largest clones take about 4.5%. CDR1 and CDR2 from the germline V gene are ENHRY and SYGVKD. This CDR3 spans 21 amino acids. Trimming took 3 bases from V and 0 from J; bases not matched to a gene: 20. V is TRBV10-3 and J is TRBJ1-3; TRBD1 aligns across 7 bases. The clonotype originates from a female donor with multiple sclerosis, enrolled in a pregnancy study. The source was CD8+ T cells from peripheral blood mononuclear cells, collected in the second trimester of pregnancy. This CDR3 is CAISEWGLLRQGGTSGNTIYF. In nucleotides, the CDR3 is TGTGCCATCAGTGAATGGGGGTTGTTGAGACAGGGTGGTACCTCTGGAAACACCATATATTTT.